A single sample is the source of the 27 T cell receptor beta chains below, sequenced in a study of OX40 agonist ivuxolimab in advanced cancers. The assay was immunoSEQ multiplex PCR, and TCRdb's table has in-frame clones only and misses some. The sample records 6,500 or so clones, roughly 83% being singletons. Sequencing used CD4+ or CD8+ T cells sorted from blood, obtained in a trial of the OX40 agonist ivuxolimab. The receptors derive from an adult with an advanced solid tumor such as melanoma, head and neck, liver or kidney cancer.

J is TRBJ1-1 and V is TRBV27; 7 bases fit TRBD1. The V segment lost 6 bases and the J segment 7 bases; nucleotides outside the gene matches: 5. Germline V gene data show CDR1 as MNHEY and CDR2 as SMNVEV (reference sequence). This CDR3 region has 12 residues. The CDR3, as DNA: TGTGCCAGCAGAGGGGGCACCCTTGAAGCTTTCTTT. Translated, it gives CASRGGTLEAFF.

This sequence joins TRBV2 and TRBJ1-2; perhaps TRBD1 as D (5 bases). The germline V gene encodes CDR1 SNHLY and CDR2 FYNNEI. The CDR3 extends over 13 amino acids. Trimming removed 6 bases from V and 2 bases from J, with 10 bases in between. The CDR3: CASSGGENYGYTF. DNA for the CDR3: TGTGCCAGCAGCGGGGGGGAGAACTATGGCTACACCTTC.

The chain is built from TRBV7-2 and TRBJ2-7; D is undetermined. Per germline, CDR1 SGHTA and CDR2 FQGNSA. Between the trimmed V and J ends, which lost 5 bases and 0 bases, there was a span of 5 bases. This CDR3 is 12 amino acids long. The CDR3 DNA follows: TGTGCCAGCAGCCCCCCCTCCTACGAGCAGTACTTC. It specifies CASSPPSYEQYF.

The chain uses TRBV19 and TRBJ1-1; D perhaps matches TRBD1 (6 bases). The V end was cut by 7 bases, the J end by 0 bases, with 12 bases between. Germline CDR1 LNHDA, CDR2 SQIVND (reference sequence). The CDR3 length is 14 residues. CDR3 bases: TGTGCCAGTAAGTTGGGACAATTGAACACTGAAGCTTTCTTT. This sequence encodes CASKLGQLNTEAFF.

This rearrangement joins TRBV29-1 to TRBJ2-3; the D is unclear. With 2 bases removed from V and 2 bases from J, the gap between germline ends came to 8 bases. CDR3 length: 13 residues. The germline V gene encodes CDR1 SQVTM and CDR2 ANQGSEA. Here the CDR3 reads CSVEKGSTDTQYF. CDR3 nucleotide sequence: TGCAGCGTTGAAAAGGGTTCCACAGATACGCAGTATTTT.

This clone was picked up a small number of times. The chain is built from TRBV7-9 and TRBJ1-2, with D unresolved. The CDR3 sequence is 13 residues long. Trimming cost V 1 base and J 6 bases, with 9 bases left between them. From germline, CDR1 is SEHNR and CDR2 FQNEAQ (reference sequence). The CDR3 sequence is CASSLGHGHGYTF. Here the CDR3 DNA reads TGTGCCAGCAGCTTAGGTCATGGGCATGGCTACACCTTC.

This chain uses TRBV5-6 with TRBJ2-3; 9 nucleotides agree with TRBD2. Germline V gene lookup returns CDR1 SGHDT and CDR2 YYEEEE. V dropped 0 bases and J dropped 3; count of bases not matched to a gene: 2. The CDR3 has 15 amino acids. The CDR3 DNA follows: TGTGCCAGCAGCTTGGGCGGGGGGGCAACAGATACGCAGTATTTT. This encodes CASSLGGGATDTQYF.

The chain links TRBV6-1 to TRBJ1-1; a possible D gene is TRBD1 (5 bases). This CDR3 comprises 14 residues. Between the trimmed V and J ends, which lost 5 bases and 0 bases, there was a span of 10 bases. CDR1 and CDR2 (germline): MNHNS, SASEGT. In nucleotides, the CDR3 is TGTGCCAGCAGTACGACAGCGATGAACACTGAAGCTTTCTTT. Its protein product is CASSTTAMNTEAFF.

This clone has a handful of counts. The sample holds other DNA sequences that translate to the same CDR3. CDR3 nucleotides: TGCGCCAGCAGCCAAGAAGGAACGGATTCCTACGAGCAGTACTTC. Translating gives CASSQEGTDSYEQYF. The genes are TRBV4-1 and TRBJ2-7; D gene ambiguous. The CDR3 runs 15 residues. Germline assignment: CDR1 MGHRA and CDR2 YSYEKL. V lost 0 bases, J lost 1 base, and 10 bases lay in between.

V is TRBV28 and J is TRBJ2-6, with unresolved D. The CDR3 runs to 14 residues. Germline CDR1 is MDHEN and CDR2 is SYDVKM. V was shortened by 2 bases and J by 4 bases, with 6 bases between the two germline ends. The CDR3 region is CASSLAGGANVLTF. CDR3 in DNA: TGTGCCAGCAGTTTAGCCGGGGGGGCCAACGTCCTGACTTTC.

This chain connects TRBV27 to TRBJ2-7; TRBD1 aligns across 11 bases. After removal of 2 bases from V and 2 bases from J, the junction contained 2 bases not matched to a gene. The CDR3 runs 15 residues. Germline V CDR1 and CDR2: MNHEY, SMNVEV (reference sequence). CDR3 DNA sequence: TGTGCCAGCAGTTTAGGGACAGGGGGAACCTACGAGCAGTACTTC. Its translation is CASSLGTGGTYEQYF.

V is TRBV27 and J is TRBJ1-1; 11 positions match TRBD1. CDR1 is MNHEY and CDR2 is SMNVEV in the germline V gene (reference sequence). Trimming removed 6 bases from V and 3 bases from J; junction bases left unmatched: 3. There are 14 residues in the CDR3. In DNA form, the CDR3 reads TGTGCCAGCAGGGACAGGGGGCTCCACACTGAAGCTTTCTTT. Translated: CASRDRGLHTEAFF.

The J gene is TRBJ2-2, the V gene TRBV5-4; TRBD2 matches 8 bases. J was trimmed by 4 bases and V by 3 bases; bases with no gene match: 11. Germline V gene sequence: CDR1 SGHNT, CDR2 YYREEE (reference sequence). The CDR3 length is 17 residues. CDR3 amino acids: CASSYGSGASATGELFF. Here the CDR3 DNA reads TGTGCCAGCAGCTATGGTAGCGGGGCCTCTGCCACCGGGGAGCTGTTTTTT.

This clone was seen a handful of times. V is TRBV19 and J is TRBJ1-5; a weak D match, TRBD1 (5 bases). The germline CDR1 and CDR2 sequences are LNHDA and SQIVND (reference sequence). V shed 6 bases and J shed 2 bases, with 14 bases lying between them. The CDR3 covers 15 residues. The CDR3: CASSPGNFGNQPQHF. The DNA for the CDR3 is TGTGCCAGTAGCCCAGGGAATTTTGGCAATCAGCCCCAGCATTTT.

This clone was counted once. V and J are TRBV27 and TRBJ2-7, with a tentative D call TRBD1 (5 bases). The V and J ends lost 2 bases and 0 bases respectively, with 8 bases between them. Germline values: CDR1 MNHEY, CDR2 SMNVEV (reference sequence). CDR3 size: 14 residues. This chain's CDR3 is CASSLQGLSYEQYF. DNA of the CDR3: TGTGCCAGCAGTTTACAGGGCCTCTCCTACGAGCAGTACTTC.

This clone was observed a few times. This sequence joins TRBV6-1 and TRBJ1-1; D perhaps matches TRBD1 (5 bases). This CDR3 spans 13 amino acids. Trimming removed 7 bases from V and 0 bases from J, with 9 bases in between. Germline V lookup: CDR1 MNHNS, CDR2 SASEGT. The CDR3 DNA is TGTGCCAGCACGGGGACCATGAACACTGAAGCTTTCTTT. Protein product: CASTGTMNTEAFF.

This clone was seen just once. This rearrangement joins TRBV27 to TRBJ2-5; D perhaps matches TRBD2 (5 bases). Trimming removed 4 bases from V and 3 bases from J, with 15 bases in between. Germline loops: CDR1 MNHEY, CDR2 SMNVEV (reference sequence). There are 15 residues in the CDR3. As DNA, the CDR3 is TGTGCCAGCAGTTCTCGAGGGTGGTTAAAAGAGACCCAGTACTTC. This translates into CASSSRGWLKETQYF.

This chain links TRBV5-1 with TRBJ2-2; 13 bases are shared with TRBD2. Per the germline V gene, CDR1 is SGHRS and CDR2 is YFSETQ. Trimming cost V 3 bases and J 0 bases; bases outside gene matches: 11. The CDR3 runs to 20 residues. The CDR3 region is CASSSLPGLAGPTNTGELFF. The CDR3 nucleotides read TGCGCCAGCAGCTCCCTTCCGGGACTAGCGGGACCAACGAACACCGGGGAGCTGTTTTTT.

The J gene is TRBJ2-7, the V gene TRBV5-4, with D possibly being TRBD2 (7 bases). The CDR3 is 15 amino acids. The V and J ends lost 1 base and 1 base respectively, with 12 bases between them. From germline, CDR1 is SGHNT and CDR2 YYREEE (reference sequence). In DNA form, the CDR3 reads TGTGCCAGCAGCTTGCGCGGGGGCTTGTCCTACGAGCAGTACTTC. Translation gives CASSLRGGLSYEQYF.

The genes are TRBV10-2 and TRBJ2-7; 7 positions match TRBD2. The CDR3 contains 13 residues. Per the germline V gene, CDR1 is WSHSY and CDR2 is SAAADI. V lost 6 bases to trimming and J lost 2 bases; unmatched junction nucleotides: 4. The CDR3 DNA reads TGCGCCAGCAGCGGGGACTACACCTACGAGCAGTACTTC. Translating it yields CASSGDYTYEQYF.

By proportion, this clone is medium-sized. The rearrangement joins TRBV4-2 to TRBJ2-3, with a possible D match to TRBD2 (6 bases). Trimming pared 0 bases from V and 2 bases from J, leaving 12 bases between. Germline-derived CDR1 and CDR2 are LGHNA and YNFKEQ. The CDR3 consists of 16 residues. CDR3 nucleotide sequence: TGTGCCAGCAGCCAAGAGCAGGGAGGCGTCACAGATACGCAGTATTTT. This sequence encodes CASSQEQGGVTDTQYF.

This sequence joins TRBV7-8 and TRBJ1-1; D might be TRBD1 (6 bases). Germline CDR1 and CDR2: SGHVS and FQNEAQ. The CDR3 runs 17 residues. V lost 5 bases, J lost 11 bases, and 30 bases lay in between. This CDR3 reads CASSLPMSGASSLGAFF. As DNA, the CDR3 is TGTGCCAGCAGCCTACCGATGTCGGGGGCTTCTTCGTTGGGGGCTTTCTTT.

The chain has TRBV28 and TRBJ2-1, with TRBD2 matching over 12 bases. The CDR3 spans 18 residues. In germline, CDR1 is MDHEN, CDR2 SYDVKM. The J segment lost 4 bases and the V segment lost 7 bases, leaving 14 bases of the junction unmatched. DNA for the CDR3: TGTGCCAGCACCCTAGACTCCGGGACTAGCGGGTATTACAATGAGCAGTTCTTC. This translates into CASTLDSGTSGYYNEQFF.

This chain's CDR3 is CASSLGTGFYGYTF. The CDR3 DNA is TGTGCCAGCAGCTTAGGGACAGGGTTCTATGGCTACACCTTC. The genes are TRBV7-9 and TRBJ1-2; 8 positions match TRBD1. Trimming removed 1 base from V and 4 bases from J; junction bases left unmatched: 2. This CDR3 comprises 14 residues. Per the germline V gene, CDR1 is SEHNR and CDR2 is FQNEAQ (reference sequence). Together with reference TRBV7-9 and TRBJ1-2, the CDR3 gives the full variable domain: DTGVSQNPRHKITKRGQNVTFRCDPISEHNRLYWYRQTLGQGPEFLTYFQNEAQLEKSRLLSDRFSAERPKGSFSTLEIQRTEQGDSAMYLCASSLGTGFYGYTFGSGTRLTVV.

V and J are TRBV2 and TRBJ1-6, with D hard to call. Per germline, CDR1 SNHLY and CDR2 FYNNEI. V dropped 1 base and J dropped 10 bases, with 14 bases sitting between them. The CDR3 length is 15 residues. The CDR3 DNA reads TGTGCCAGCAGTGAAGTATCCGCAGTTGGGTCACCCCTCCACTTT. Protein sequence: CASSEVSAVGSPLHF.

This rearrangement joins TRBV11-1 to TRBJ1-1, with 8 bases identical to TRBD1. The CDR3 length is 18 residues. After removal of 1 base from V and 0 bases from J, the junction contained 10 bases not matched to a gene. Germline V CDR1 and CDR2: SGHAT, FQDESV (reference sequence). The CDR3 region is CASSLGRQGIYLNTEAFF. CDR3 DNA sequence: TGTGCCAGCAGCTTAGGCAGACAGGGGATATACTTGAACACTGAAGCTTTCTTT.

This rearrangement joins TRBV4-3 to TRBJ1-2; D is perhaps TRBD1 (5 bases). Germline-derived CDR1 and CDR2 are LGHNA and YSLEER. The CDR3 consists of 14 residues. With 1 base removed from V and 4 bases from J, the gap between germline ends came to 10 bases. CDR3 amino acids: CASSQVAGTYGYTF. The DNA of the CDR3 is TGCGCCAGCAGCCAAGTAGCAGGGACCTATGGCTACACCTTC.